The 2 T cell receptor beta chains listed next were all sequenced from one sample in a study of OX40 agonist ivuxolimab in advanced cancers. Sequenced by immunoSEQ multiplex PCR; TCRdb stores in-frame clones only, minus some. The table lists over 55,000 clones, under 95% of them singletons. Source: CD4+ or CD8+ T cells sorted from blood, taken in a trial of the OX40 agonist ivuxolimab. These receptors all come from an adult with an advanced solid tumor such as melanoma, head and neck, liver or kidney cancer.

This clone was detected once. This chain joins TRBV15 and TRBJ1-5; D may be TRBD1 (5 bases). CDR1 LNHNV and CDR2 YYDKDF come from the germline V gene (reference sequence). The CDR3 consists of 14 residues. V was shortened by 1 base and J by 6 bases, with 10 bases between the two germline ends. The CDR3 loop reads CATSRGGASQPQHF. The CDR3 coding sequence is TGTGCCACCAGCAGAGGAGGGGCCAGTCAGCCCCAGCATTTT.

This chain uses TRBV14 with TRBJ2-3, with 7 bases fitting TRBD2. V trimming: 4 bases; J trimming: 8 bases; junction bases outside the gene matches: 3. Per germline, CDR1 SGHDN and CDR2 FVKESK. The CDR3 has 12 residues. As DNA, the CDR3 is TGTGCCAGCAGCCCGCGGGAGAGTACGCAGTATTTT. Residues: CASSPRESTQYF.